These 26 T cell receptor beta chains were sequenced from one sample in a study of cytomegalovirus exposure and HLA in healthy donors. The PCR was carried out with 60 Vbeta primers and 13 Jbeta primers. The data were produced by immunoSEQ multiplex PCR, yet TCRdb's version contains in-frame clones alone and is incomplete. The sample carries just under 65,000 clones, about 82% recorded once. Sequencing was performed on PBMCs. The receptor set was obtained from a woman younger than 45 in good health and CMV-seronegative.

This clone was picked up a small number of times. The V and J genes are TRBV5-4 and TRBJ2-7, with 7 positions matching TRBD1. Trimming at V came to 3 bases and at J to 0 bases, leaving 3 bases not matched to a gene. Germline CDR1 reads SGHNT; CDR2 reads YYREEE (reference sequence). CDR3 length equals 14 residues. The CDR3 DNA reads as TGTGCCAGCAGCTCAACAGGGGTCTCCTACGAGCAGTACTTC. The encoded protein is CASSSTGVSYEQYF.

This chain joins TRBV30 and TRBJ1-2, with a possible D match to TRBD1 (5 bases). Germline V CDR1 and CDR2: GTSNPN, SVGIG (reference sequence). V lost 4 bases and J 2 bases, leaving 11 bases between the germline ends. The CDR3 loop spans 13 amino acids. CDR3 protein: CAWTPGGNYGYTF. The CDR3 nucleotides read TGTGCCTGGACCCCCGGGGGGAACTATGGCTACACCTTC.

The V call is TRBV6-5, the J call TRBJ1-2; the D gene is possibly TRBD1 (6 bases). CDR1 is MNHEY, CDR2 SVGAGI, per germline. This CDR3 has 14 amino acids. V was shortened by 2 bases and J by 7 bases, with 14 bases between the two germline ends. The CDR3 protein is CASSYTGSKGGYTF. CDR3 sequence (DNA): TGTGCCAGCAGTTACACAGGGAGTAAGGGTGGCTACACCTTC.

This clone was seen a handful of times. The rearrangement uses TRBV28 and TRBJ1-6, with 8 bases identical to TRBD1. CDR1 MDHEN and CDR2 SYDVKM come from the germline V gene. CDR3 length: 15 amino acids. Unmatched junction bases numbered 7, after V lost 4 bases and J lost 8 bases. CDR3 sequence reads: CASSSRDRHHSPLHF. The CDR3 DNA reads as TGTGCCAGCAGTTCCCGGGACAGGCACCATTCACCCCTCCACTTT.

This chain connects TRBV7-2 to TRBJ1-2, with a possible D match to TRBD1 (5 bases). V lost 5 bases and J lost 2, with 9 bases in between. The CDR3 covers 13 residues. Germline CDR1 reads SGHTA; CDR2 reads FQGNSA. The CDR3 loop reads CASSKTVNYGYTF. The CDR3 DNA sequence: TGTGCCAGCAGCAAGACAGTGAACTATGGCTACACCTTC.

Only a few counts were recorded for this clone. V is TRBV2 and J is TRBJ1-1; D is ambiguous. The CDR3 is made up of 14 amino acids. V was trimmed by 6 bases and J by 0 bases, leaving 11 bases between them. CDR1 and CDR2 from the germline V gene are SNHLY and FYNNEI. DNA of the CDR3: TGTGCCAGCAGCACCAGACACATGAACACTGAAGCTTTCTTT. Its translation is CASSTRHMNTEAFF.

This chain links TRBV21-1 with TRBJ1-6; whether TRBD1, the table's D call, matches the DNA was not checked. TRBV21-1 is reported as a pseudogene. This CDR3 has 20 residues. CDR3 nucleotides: TGTGCCAGCAGCAAACGGGCCGAGGACAGGGGGCGACTACATAATTCACCCCTCCACTTT. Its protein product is CASSKRAEDRGRLHNSPLHF.

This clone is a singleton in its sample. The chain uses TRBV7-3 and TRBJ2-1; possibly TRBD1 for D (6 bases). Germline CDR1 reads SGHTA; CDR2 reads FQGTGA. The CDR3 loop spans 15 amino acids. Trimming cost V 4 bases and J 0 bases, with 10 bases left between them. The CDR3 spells CASSSSRGSYNEQFF. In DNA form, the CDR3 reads TGTGCCAGCAGCTCATCCAGGGGCTCCTACAATGAGCAGTTCTTC.

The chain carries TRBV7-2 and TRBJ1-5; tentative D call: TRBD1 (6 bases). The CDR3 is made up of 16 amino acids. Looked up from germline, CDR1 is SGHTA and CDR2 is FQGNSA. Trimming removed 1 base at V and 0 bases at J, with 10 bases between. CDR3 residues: CASSLGDIRSNQPQHF. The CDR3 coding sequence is TGTGCCAGCAGCTTAGGGGACATTCGTAGCAATCAGCCCCAGCATTTT.

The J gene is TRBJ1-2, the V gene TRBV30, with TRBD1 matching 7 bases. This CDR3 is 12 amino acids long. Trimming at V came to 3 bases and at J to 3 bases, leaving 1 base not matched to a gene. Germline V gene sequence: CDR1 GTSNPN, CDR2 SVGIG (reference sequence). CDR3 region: CAWSGQDYGYTF. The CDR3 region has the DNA TGTGCCTGGAGCGGACAGGACTATGGCTACACCTTC.

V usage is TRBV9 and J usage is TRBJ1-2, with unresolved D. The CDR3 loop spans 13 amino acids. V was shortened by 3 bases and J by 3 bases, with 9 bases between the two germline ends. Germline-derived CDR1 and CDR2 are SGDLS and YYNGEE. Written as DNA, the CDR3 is TGTGCCAGCAGCGCCCGACGGGACTATGGCTACACCTTC. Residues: CASSARRDYGYTF.

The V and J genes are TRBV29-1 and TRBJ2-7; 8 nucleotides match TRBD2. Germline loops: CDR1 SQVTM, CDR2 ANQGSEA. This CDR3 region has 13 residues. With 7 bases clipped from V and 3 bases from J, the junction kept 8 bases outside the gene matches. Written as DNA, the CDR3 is TGCAGCGCTGATAGCGGGGCAAACTACGAGCAGTACTTC. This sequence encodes CSADSGANYEQYF.

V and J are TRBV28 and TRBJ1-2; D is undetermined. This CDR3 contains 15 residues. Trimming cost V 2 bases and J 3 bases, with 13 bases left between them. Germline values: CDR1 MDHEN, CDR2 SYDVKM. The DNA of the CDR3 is TGTGCCAGCAGTTTAGACGGCCCGCGGGACTATGGCTACACCTTC. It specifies CASSLDGPRDYGYTF.

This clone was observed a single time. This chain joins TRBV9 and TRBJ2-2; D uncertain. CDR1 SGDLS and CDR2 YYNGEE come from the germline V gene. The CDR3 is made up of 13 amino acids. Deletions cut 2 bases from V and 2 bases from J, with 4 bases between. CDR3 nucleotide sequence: TGTGCCAGCAGCGTGCGAAACACCGGGGAGCTGTTTTTT. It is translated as CASSVRNTGELFF.

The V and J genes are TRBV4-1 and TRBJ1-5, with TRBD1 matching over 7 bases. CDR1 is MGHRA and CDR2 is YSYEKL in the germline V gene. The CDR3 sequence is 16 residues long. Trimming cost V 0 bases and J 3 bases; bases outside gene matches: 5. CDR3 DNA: TGCGCCAGCAGCCAAGAAGGTCAGGGGGTCAATCAGCCCCAGCATTTT. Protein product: CASSQEGQGVNQPQHF.

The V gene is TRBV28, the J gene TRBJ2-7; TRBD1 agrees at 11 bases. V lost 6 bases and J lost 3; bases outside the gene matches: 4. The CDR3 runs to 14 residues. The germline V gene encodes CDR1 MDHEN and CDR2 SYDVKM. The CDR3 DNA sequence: TGTGCCAGCAGGAGCGGGACAGGGGGCTACGAGCAGTACTTC. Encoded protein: CASRSGTGGYEQYF.

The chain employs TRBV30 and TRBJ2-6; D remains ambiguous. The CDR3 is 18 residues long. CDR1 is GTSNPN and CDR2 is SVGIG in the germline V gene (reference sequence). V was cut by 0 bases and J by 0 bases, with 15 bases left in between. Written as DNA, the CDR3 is TGTGCCTGGAGTGTTGCCCGCCACCGCAGCTCTGGGGCCAACGTCCTGACTTTC. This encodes CAWSVARHRSSGANVLTF.

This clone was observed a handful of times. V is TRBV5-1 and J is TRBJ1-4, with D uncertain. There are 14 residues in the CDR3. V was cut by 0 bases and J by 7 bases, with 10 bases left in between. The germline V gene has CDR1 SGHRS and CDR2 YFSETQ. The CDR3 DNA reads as TGCGCCAGCAGCTTGGGAGGGCGGGGTGAAAAACTGTTTTTT. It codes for CASSLGGRGEKLFF. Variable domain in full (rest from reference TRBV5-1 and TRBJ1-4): KAGVTQTPRYLIKTRGQQVTLSCSPISGHRSVSWYQQTPGQGLQFLFEYFSETQRNKGNFPGRFSGRQFSNSRSEMNVSTLELGDSALYLCASSLGGRGEKLFFGSGTQLSVL.

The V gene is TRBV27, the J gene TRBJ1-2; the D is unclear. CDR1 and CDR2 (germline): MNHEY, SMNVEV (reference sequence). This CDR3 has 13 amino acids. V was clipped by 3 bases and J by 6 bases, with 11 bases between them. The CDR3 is CASSFLPRDGYTF. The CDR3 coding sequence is TGTGCCAGCAGTTTTCTCCCGAGGGATGGCTACACCTTC.

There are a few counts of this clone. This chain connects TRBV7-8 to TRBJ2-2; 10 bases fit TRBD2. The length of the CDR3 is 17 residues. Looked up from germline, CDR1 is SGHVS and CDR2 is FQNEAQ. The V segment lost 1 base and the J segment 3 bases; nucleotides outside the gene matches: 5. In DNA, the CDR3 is TGTGCCAGCAGCTTAGTGTCTAGCGGGGGCCACACCGGGGAGCTGTTTTTT. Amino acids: CASSLVSSGGHTGELFF.

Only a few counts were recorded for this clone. The CDR3 nucleotides read TGTGCCAGCGCCCTGACAGCCCTCTTGGACACTGAAGCTTTCTTT. Protein sequence: CASALTALLDTEAFF. This rearrangement joins TRBV6-1 to TRBJ1-1; perhaps TRBD1 as D (5 bases). Germline CDR1 MNHNS, CDR2 SASEGT. V was pared by 8 bases and J by 3 bases, with 19 bases between. This CDR3 spans 15 amino acids.

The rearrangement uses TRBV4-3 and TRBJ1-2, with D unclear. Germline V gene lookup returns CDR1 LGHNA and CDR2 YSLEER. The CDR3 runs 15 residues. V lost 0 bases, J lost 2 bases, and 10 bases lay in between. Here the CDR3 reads CASSQDRGVNYGYTF. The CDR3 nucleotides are TGCGCCAGCAGCCAAGACCGGGGTGTGAACTATGGCTACACCTTC.

The CDR3 bases are TGTGCCAGCAGTTACTCGCAACAGCAAGAGACCCAGTACTTC. Protein: CASSYSQQQETQYF. This sequence joins TRBV6-5 and TRBJ2-5; D ambiguous. The CDR3 is 14 amino acids. V was pared by 0 bases and J by 2 bases, with 7 bases between. Germline V gene data show CDR1 as MNHEY and CDR2 as SVGAGI.

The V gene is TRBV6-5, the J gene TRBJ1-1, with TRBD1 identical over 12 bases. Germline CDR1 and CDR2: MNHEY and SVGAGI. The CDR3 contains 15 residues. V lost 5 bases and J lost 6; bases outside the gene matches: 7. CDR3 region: CASSRFGTGGPEAFF. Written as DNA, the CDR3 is TGTGCCAGCAGTCGTTTCGGGACAGGGGGCCCTGAAGCTTTCTTT.

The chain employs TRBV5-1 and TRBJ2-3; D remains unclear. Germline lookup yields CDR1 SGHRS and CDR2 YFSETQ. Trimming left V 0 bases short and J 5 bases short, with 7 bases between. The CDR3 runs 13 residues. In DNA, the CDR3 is TGCGCCAGCAGCTTGGGAGTGAGAGATACGCAGTATTTT. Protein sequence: CASSLGVRDTQYF.

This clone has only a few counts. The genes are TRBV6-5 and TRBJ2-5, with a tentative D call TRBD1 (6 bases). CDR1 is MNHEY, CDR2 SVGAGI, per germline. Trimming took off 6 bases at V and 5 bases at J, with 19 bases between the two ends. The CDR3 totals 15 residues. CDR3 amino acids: CASSHSTGQVETQYF. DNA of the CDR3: TGTGCCAGCAGCCATAGCACAGGGCAGGTGGAGACCCAGTACTTC.